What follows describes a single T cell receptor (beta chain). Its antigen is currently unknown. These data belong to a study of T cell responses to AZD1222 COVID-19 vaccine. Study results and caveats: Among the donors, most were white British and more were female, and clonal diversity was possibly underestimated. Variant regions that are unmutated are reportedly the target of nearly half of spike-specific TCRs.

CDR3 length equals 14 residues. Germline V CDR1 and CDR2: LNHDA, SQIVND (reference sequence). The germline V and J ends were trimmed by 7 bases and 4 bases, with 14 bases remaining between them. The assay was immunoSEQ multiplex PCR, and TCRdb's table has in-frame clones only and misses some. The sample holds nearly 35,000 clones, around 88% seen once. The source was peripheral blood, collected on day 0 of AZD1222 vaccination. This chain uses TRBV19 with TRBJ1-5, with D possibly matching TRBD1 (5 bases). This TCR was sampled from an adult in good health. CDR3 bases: TGTGCCAGTAAAAATCTCAGGGATAATCAGCCCCAGCATTTT. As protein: CASKNLRDNQPQHF.